This entry lists 6 T cell receptor beta chains sequenced from one sample in a study of PD-1 blockade in classical Hodgkin lymphoma. Using immunoSEQ multiplex PCR, the repertoire was profiled, and TCRdb retains in-frame clones only, with some absent. The table has 20,000 to 25,000 clones, 77% seen once. There was relapse after autologous stem cell transplantation in every patient, and there was variation in brentuximab vedotin exposure. Sequencing used peripheral blood mononuclear cells (PBMCs), obtained before the second cycle of nivolumab. The source of these receptors is a human donor with classical Hodgkin lymphoma.

The V gene is TRBV30, the J gene TRBJ1-2, with 7 bases aligning to TRBD1. Trimming cost V 1 base and J 1 base; bases outside gene matches: 3. The CDR3 runs to 14 residues. Per germline, CDR1 GTSNPN and CDR2 SVGIG (reference sequence). CDR3 residues: CAWSGDRVNYGYTF. The CDR3 bases are TGTGCCTGGAGTGGCGACAGGGTTAACTATGGCTACACCTTC.

The V and J genes are TRBV14 and TRBJ2-3, with a tentative D call TRBD2 (7 bases). The V and J ends lost 4 bases and 1 base respectively, with 18 bases between them. This CDR3 region has 17 residues. Germline V gene data show CDR1 as SGHDN and CDR2 as FVKESK. The CDR3 here is CASSPTSRGAGTDTQYF. CDR3 coding DNA: TGTGCCAGCAGCCCAACCTCACGGGGGGCGGGCACAGATACGCAGTATTTT.

The V and J genes are TRBV27 and TRBJ2-1, with D possibly being TRBD2 (5 bases). The V end lost 5 bases, the J end lost 2 bases, and 10 bases lay between the germline ends. CDR3 length equals 14 residues. The V gene's germline CDR1 is MNHEY and CDR2 SMNVEV (reference sequence). Here the CDR3 reads CASSVTRTYNEQFF. The CDR3 nucleotides are TGTGCCAGCAGTGTTACTAGGACCTACAATGAGCAGTTCTTC.

The chain uses TRBV18 and TRBJ2-3, with D maybe TRBD2 (5 bases). The CDR3 loop spans 13 amino acids. CDR1 is KGHSH and CDR2 is LQKENI in the germline V gene. Trimming pared 3 bases from V and 2 bases from J, leaving 6 bases between. CDR3 nucleotide sequence: TGTGCCAGCTCACCTCGGGACACAGATACGCAGTATTTT. Protein product: CASSPRDTDTQYF.

The V gene is TRBV4-1, the J gene TRBJ2-7, with D uncertain. The CDR3 spans 14 residues. Germline values: CDR1 MGHRA, CDR2 YSYEKL. Trimming cost V 2 bases and J 2 bases, with 10 bases left between them. CDR3 residues: CASSQLFPAYEQYF. The CDR3 DNA sequence: TGCGCCAGCAGCCAACTCTTTCCGGCCTACGAGCAGTACTTC.

The chain joins TRBV2 to TRBJ2-7; 11 bases agree with TRBD1. Germline V gene sequence: CDR1 SNHLY, CDR2 FYNNEI. CDR3 length equals 15 residues. After removal of 8 bases from V and 4 bases from J, the junction contained 10 bases not matched to a gene. Here the CDR3 DNA reads TGTGCCAGCGGGGAAGGGGGACAGGGGGAATACGAGCAGTACTTC. Translation: CASGEGGQGEYEQYF.